These 13 T cell receptor beta chains were sequenced from one sample in a study of blood T cell repertoires in COVID-19. TCRdb's copy holds only in-frame clones and misses some; the assay was immunoSEQ multiplex PCR. The sample has approximately 150,000 clones; roughly 86% are singletons. The sequenced material came from peripheral blood. The receptors were gathered from a woman aged 50 to 60 with acute or convalescent COVID-19.

V and J are TRBV5-4 and TRBJ2-3, with 8 bases fitting TRBD2. CDR1 is SGHNT and CDR2 is YYREEE in the germline V gene (reference sequence). Trimming cost V 3 bases and J 4 bases; bases outside gene matches: 7. This CDR3 has 15 residues. CDR3 in amino acids: CASSWGSGRADTQYF. CDR3 bases: TGTGCCAGCAGCTGGGGGAGCGGGAGAGCAGATACGCAGTATTTT. The variable domain in full, completed from reference TRBV5-4 and TRBJ2-3, reads ETGVTQSPTHLIKTRGQQVTLRCSSQSGHNTVSWYQQALGQGPQFIFQYYREEENGRGNFPPRFSGLQFPNYSSELNVNALELDDSALYLCASSWGSGRADTQYFGPGTRLTVL.

V is TRBV4-1 and J is TRBJ1-5; 8 bases align to TRBD1. Germline CDR1 and CDR2: MGHRA and YSYEKL. Unmatched junction bases numbered 5, after V lost 4 bases and J lost 6 bases. CDR3 length: 14 residues. Here the CDR3 reads CASSPQGASQPQHF. CDR3 sequence (DNA): TGCGCCAGCAGCCCCCAGGGGGCGAGTCAGCCCCAGCATTTT.

The genes are TRBV6-2 or TRBV6-3 and TRBJ1-1; D remains unclear. Germline V gene data show CDR1 as MNHEY and CDR2 as SVGEGT. This CDR3 has 13 residues. V lost 4 bases, J lost 2 bases, and 8 bases lay in between. CDR3 sequence reads: CASSSLSNTEAFF. CDR3 nucleotide sequence: TGTGCCAGCAGTTCGTTATCCAACACTGAAGCTTTCTTT.

This clone was picked up a small number of times. The CDR3, as DNA: TGTGCCATCAGGCAACAGGGTGGTGAAGAGACCCAGTACTTC. It yields the protein CAIRQQGGEETQYF. The chain couples TRBV10-3 to TRBJ2-5; D is possibly TRBD1 (6 bases). The CDR3 is 14 amino acids. The V end was cut by 6 bases, the J end by 3 bases, with 14 bases between. Per germline, CDR1 ENHRY and CDR2 SYGVKD.

The chain links TRBV18 to TRBJ1-2; no clear D gene. The V gene's germline CDR1 is KGHSH and CDR2 LQKENI. CDR3 length equals 17 residues. Trimming cost V 1 base and J 1 base, with 16 bases left between them. CDR3 DNA: TGTGCCAGCTCACCACTAATGCAAGCCAACGTTAACTATGGCTACACCTTC. Its translation is CASSPLMQANVNYGYTF.

The chain carries TRBV18 and TRBJ1-3; D possibly corresponds to TRBD1 (5 bases). Germline V lookup: CDR1 KGHSH, CDR2 LQKENI. The CDR3 totals 13 residues. V was cut by 4 bases and J by 8 bases, with 12 bases left in between. In nucleotides, the CDR3 is TGTGCCAGCTCACAAGGGGTATCTGACACCATATATTTT. As protein: CASSQGVSDTIYF.

The genes are TRBV27 and TRBJ1-5, with D perhaps matching TRBD1 (5 bases). The CDR3 sequence is 14 residues long. Germline loops: CDR1 MNHEY, CDR2 SMNVEV (reference sequence). V shed 2 bases and J shed 5 bases, with 10 bases lying between them. This chain's CDR3 is CASSLQGQYQPQHF. The CDR3 nucleotides are TGTGCCAGCAGTTTACAGGGTCAATATCAGCCCCAGCATTTT.

This clone was picked up a small number of times. This rearrangement joins TRBV20-1 to TRBJ1-5, with D hard to call. The CDR3 runs 12 residues. Between the trimmed V and J ends, which lost 3 bases and 0 bases, there was a span of 3 bases. The germline V gene encodes CDR1 DFQATT and CDR2 SNEGSKA (reference sequence). The CDR3 DNA reads TGCAGTGCTAGTTATAGCAATCAGCCCCAGCATTTT. Protein: CSASYSNQPQHF.

The gene calls are TRBV19 and TRBJ1-5; D might be TRBD1 (6 bases). The germline V gene encodes CDR1 LNHDA and CDR2 SQIVND (reference sequence). The CDR3 totals 16 residues. V dropped 7 bases and J dropped 2 bases, with 18 bases sitting between them. CDR3 amino acids: CASIPDQGMGNQPQHF. The CDR3, as DNA: TGTGCCAGTATCCCCGACCAGGGGATGGGCAATCAGCCCCAGCATTTT. Based on the CDR3 plus reference TRBV19 and TRBJ1-5, the full variable domain is DGGITQSPKYLFRKEGQNVTLSCEQNLNHDAMYWYRQDPGQGLRLIYYSQIVNDFQKGDIAEGYSVSREKKESFPLTVTSAQKNPTAFYLCASIPDQGMGNQPQHFGDGTRLSIL.

The gene calls are TRBV6-5 and TRBJ1-3; TRBD1 matches 9 bases. V lost 6 bases and J lost 7; bases outside the gene matches: 4. Germline CDR1 is MNHEY and CDR2 is SVGAGI. The CDR3 loop spans 13 amino acids. The CDR3 region is CASRGQGRNTIYF. The CDR3 DNA reads TGTGCCAGCAGGGGACAGGGAAGGAACACCATATATTTT.

This clone occurred once. J is TRBJ1-1 and V is TRBV5-6; D remains unclear. There are 14 residues in the CDR3. The germline V gene has CDR1 SGHDT and CDR2 YYEEEE. V lost 4 bases, J lost 4 bases, and 14 bases lay in between. The CDR3 is CASSPWRLGTEAFF. CDR3 bases: TGTGCCAGCAGCCCCTGGCGACTCGGCACTGAAGCTTTCTTT.

This chain joins TRBV5-6 and TRBJ2-3, with D hard to call. V was pared by 0 bases and J by 0 bases, with 8 bases between. The CDR3 is 15 amino acids. Germline V gives CDR1 SGHDT, CDR2 YYEEEE. CDR3 region: CASSLGLTSTDTQYF. The CDR3 bases are TGTGCCAGCAGCTTGGGGCTGACTAGCACAGATACGCAGTATTTT. Complete variable domain (other parts from reference TRBV5-6 and TRBJ2-3): DAGVTQSPTHLIKTRGQQVTLRCSPKSGHDTVSWYQQALGQGPQFIFQYYEEEERQRGNFPDRFSGHQFPNYSSELNVNALLLGDSALYLCASSLGLTSTDTQYFGPGTRLTVL.

The CDR3 is CASSDGGAGKQYF. CDR3 coding DNA: TGCGCCAGCAGTGATGGAGGGGCCGGGAAGCAGTACTTC. The chain recombines TRBV10-1 with TRBJ2-7; D is perhaps TRBD2 (6 bases). Germline CDR1 reads WNHNN; CDR2 reads SYGVQD (reference sequence). This CDR3 is 13 amino acids long. V lost 3 bases, J lost 8 bases, and 14 bases lay in between.